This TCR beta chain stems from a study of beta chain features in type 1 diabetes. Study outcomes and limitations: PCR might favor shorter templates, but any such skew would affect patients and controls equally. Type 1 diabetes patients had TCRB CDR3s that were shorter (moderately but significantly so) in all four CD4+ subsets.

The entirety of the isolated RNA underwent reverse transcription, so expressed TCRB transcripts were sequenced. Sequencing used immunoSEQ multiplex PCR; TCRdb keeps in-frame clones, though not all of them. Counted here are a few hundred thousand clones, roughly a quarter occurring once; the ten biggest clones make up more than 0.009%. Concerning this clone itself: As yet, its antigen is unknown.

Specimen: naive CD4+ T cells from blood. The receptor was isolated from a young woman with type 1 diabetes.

The CDR3 here is CASSLFSGLSYEQYF. The CDR3 DNA reads as TGTGCCAGCAGCCTCTTTAGCGGGCTCTCCTACGAGCAGTACTTC. This chain joins TRBV7-3 and TRBJ2-7; 7 positions agree with TRBD2. The CDR3 runs to 15 residues. Germline loops: CDR1 SGHTA, CDR2 FQGTGA. V was clipped by 5 bases and J by 0 bases; unmatched bases: 7.